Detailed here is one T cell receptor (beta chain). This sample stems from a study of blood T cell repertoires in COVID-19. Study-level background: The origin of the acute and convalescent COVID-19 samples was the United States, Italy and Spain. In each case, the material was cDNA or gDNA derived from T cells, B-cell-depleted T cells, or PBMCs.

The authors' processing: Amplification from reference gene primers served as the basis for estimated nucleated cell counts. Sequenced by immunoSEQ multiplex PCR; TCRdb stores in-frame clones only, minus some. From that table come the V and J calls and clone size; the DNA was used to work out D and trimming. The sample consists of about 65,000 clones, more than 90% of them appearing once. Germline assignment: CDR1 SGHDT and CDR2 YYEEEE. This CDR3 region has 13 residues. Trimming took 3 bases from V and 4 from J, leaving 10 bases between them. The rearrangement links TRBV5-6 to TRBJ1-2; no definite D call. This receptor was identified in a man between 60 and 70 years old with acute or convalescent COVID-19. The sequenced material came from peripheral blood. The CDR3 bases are TGTGCCAGCAGCTCGTGGGCCTCCTATGGCTACACCTTC. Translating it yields CASSSWASYGYTF.